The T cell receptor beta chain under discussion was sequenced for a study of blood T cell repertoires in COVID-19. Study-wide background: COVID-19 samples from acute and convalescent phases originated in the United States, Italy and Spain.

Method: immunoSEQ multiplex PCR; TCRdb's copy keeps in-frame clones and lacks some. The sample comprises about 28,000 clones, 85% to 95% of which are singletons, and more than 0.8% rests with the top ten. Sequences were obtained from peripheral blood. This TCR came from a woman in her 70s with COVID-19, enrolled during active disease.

The CDR3: CASSRGVGSYEQYF. The DNA for the CDR3 is TGTGCCAGCAGTAGGGGCGTTGGCTCCTACGAGCAGTACTTC. This chain uses TRBV28 with TRBJ2-7, with TRBD1 as a possible D gene (5 bases). Trimming pared 5 bases from V and 0 bases from J, leaving 11 bases between. Germline CDR1 reads MDHEN; CDR2 reads SYDVKM. The CDR3 totals 14 residues.